These 2 T cell receptor beta chains share one sample of origin, sequenced in a study of blood T cell repertoires in COVID-19 (TCRdb year 2020). The library was prepared using the immunoSEQ multiplex PCR assay. The immuneACCESS repertoire file appears here via TCRdb, limited to in-frame rearrangements. These files lack a portion of the clones; in checked studies, under half of the deficit traces to unresolved V genes, and the cause of the others is not known. Within this sample are under 300,000 clones, with 81% of them counted one time only. The leading ten clones occupy 2.5% to 3% of the sample. The sample was peripheral blood. The receptors were sampled from a woman in her fifties or sixties with active or convalescent COVID-19.

V usage is TRBV4-2 and J usage is TRBJ2-5, with TRBD1 matching 12 bases. Germline trimming cut 3 bases from V and 5 bases from J; bases unmatched to any gene: 10. Per the germline V gene, CDR1 is LGHNA and CDR2 is YNFKEQ. The CDR3 extends over 17 amino acids. This CDR3 reads CASSQGLGQGAEETQYF. The CDR3 DNA reads TGTGCCAGCAGCCAGGGGCTGGGACAGGGGGCGGAGGAGACCCAGTACTTC.

The chain combines TRBV7-2 with TRBJ1-5; the match to TRBD1 covers 8 bases. With 5 bases clipped from V and 11 bases from J, the junction kept 17 bases outside the gene matches. Germline lookup yields CDR1 SGHTA and CDR2 FQGNSA. The CDR3 is made up of 16 amino acids. The CDR3 coding sequence is TGTGCCAGCAGCGTTCCCGGGACAGGCCTGCGAGTAGCCCAGCATTTT. Its protein is CASSVPGTGLRVAQHF.